The T cell receptor beta chain described here comes from a study of STAT5B mutations in CD4+ large granular lymphocyte leukemia. Losses at the gene ends were 5 bases for V and 5 bases for J; bases not matched to a gene: 4. CDR1 and CDR2 from the germline V gene are SQVTM and ANQGSEA. The CDR3 is 13 amino acids. Sequencing was at survey level. Sequencing was performed with immunoSEQ multiplex PCR; in TCRdb, only in-frame clones are kept and a portion is missing. The sample comprises 15,000 to 20,000 clones, approximately 84% of which are singletons, and approximately 13% rests with the top ten. This receptor was taken from a human donor in good health. This chain uses TRBV29-1 with TRBJ1-4; the match to TRBD1 covers 8 bases. Material for sequencing was CD4+ T cells from blood buffy coats. The DNA for the CDR3 is TGCAGCGTTCTCAGGGGGCAGAATGAAAAACTGTTTTTT. Translated, it gives CSVLRGQNEKLFF.